This T cell receptor (beta chain) appears in the sequencing data of a study of blood T cells in healthy people across ages. In its sample, this clonotype was seen a few times. Unmatched junction bases numbered 5, after V lost 5 bases and J lost 10 bases. This CDR3 is built from 13 residues. CDR1 and CDR2 from the germline V gene are MDHEN and SYDVKM. Through a sample-barcoded 5' primer and a J-beta primer mix, a second PCR was run for about 6 to 11 cycles. TCRdb ran MiXCR on the 5' RACE reads and lists one entry per CDR3 protein. The data show over 1,500,000 distinct CDR3 sequences, with roughly 52% seen just once and 2.1% held by the top ten.

Sequencing was carried out using blood. This rearrangement joins TRBV28 to TRBJ1-6; TRBD1 agrees at 7 bases. This TCR was recovered from a woman aged 40 to 55 in good health. CDR3 protein: CASSPTGPSPLHF. The DNA for the CDR3 is TGTGCCAGCAGTCCGACAGGGCCATCACCCCTCCACTTT.